Below are 25 T cell receptor beta chains sequenced from a single sample in a study of Graves' ophthalmopathy and Graves' hyperthyroidism. CDR3 regions of TCR beta were amplified from RNA transcripts. Following a first-round RT-PCR that used HTBI primers, a second-round multiplex PCR was carried out. MiXCR, applied by TCRdb to the multiplex PCR reads, yields one record per CDR3 protein. The sample has about 550,000 distinct CDR3 sequences; less than 40% are singletons. What was sequenced was peripheral blood or thyroid tissue (not recorded which). The source of these receptors is an adult man with Graves' hyperthyroidism.

The chain employs TRBV5-1 and TRBJ1-2; D not certain. Germline V gene sequence: CDR1 SGHRS, CDR2 YFSETQ. V lost 0 bases and J 1 base, leaving 16 bases between the germline ends. CDR3 length: 17 residues. CDR3 sequence: CASSLEPKGVINYGYTF. CDR3 bases: TGCGCCAGCAGCTTGGAGCCTAAGGGCGTGATTAACTATGGCTACACCTTC. Full variable domain (missing parts from reference TRBV5-1 and TRBJ1-2): KAGVTQTPRYLIKTRGQQVTLSCSPISGHRSVSWYQQTPGQGLQFLFEYFSETQRNKGNFPGRFSGRQFSNSRSEMNVSTLELGDSALYLCASSLEPKGVINYGYTFGSGTRLTVV.

In regard to this clonotype: A much larger clone lies a single base off, so this may be a read error. The CDR3 DNA reads TGTGCCATCAGCCCCGGCACCAATTGTAATTCACCCCTCCACTTT. Its translation is CAISPGTNCNSPLHF. The chain employs TRBV10-3 and TRBJ1-6; D not certain. Germline CDR1 and CDR2: ENHRY and SYGVKD. Trimming removed 6 bases at V and 6 bases at J, with 15 bases between. The CDR3 sequence is 15 residues long.

This clonotype was seen only a few times. This rearrangement joins TRBV6-6 to TRBJ1-5, with a weak D call TRBD1 (5 bases). Per the germline V gene, CDR1 is MNHNY and CDR2 is SVGAGI (reference sequence). The CDR3 runs 13 residues. V was clipped by 5 bases and J by 11 bases, with 16 bases between them. Here the CDR3 reads CASSPRQQETQHF. CDR3 nucleotide sequence: TGTGCCAGCAGTCCCCGACAGCAAGAGACCCAGCATTTT.

Ten or more counts support this clonotype. The chain uses TRBV7-9 and TRBJ2-7, with 8 bases fitting TRBD1. The ends lost 5 bases at V and 6 bases at J; junction bases unmatched: 9. Germline V CDR1 and CDR2: SEHNR, FQNEAQ (reference sequence). This CDR3 is built from 14 residues. The CDR3 sequence is CASSTGQGSSEQYF. CDR3 sequence (DNA): TGTGCCAGCAGCACAGGACAGGGATCGAGCGAGCAGTACTTC.

The chain recombines TRBV27 with TRBJ2-3; 10 nucleotides align to TRBD2. The CDR3 spans 15 residues. Per the germline V gene, CDR1 is MNHEY and CDR2 is SMNVEV (reference sequence). Losses at the gene ends were 3 bases for V and 9 bases for J; bases not matched to a gene: 9. CDR3 DNA sequence: TGTGCCAGCAGTTTGGTGCGGCTAGCGGGAGTCACGCAGTATTTT. This gives the protein CASSLVRLAGVTQYF.

This clonotype appeared many times. The V and J genes are TRBV7-9 and TRBJ1-3; possibly TRBD1 for D (6 bases). Germline V lookup: CDR1 SEHNR, CDR2 FQNEAQ (reference sequence). Trimming shortened V by 1 base and J by 1 base, and 14 bases separated the two germline ends. The CDR3 has 17 amino acids. CDR3 in amino acids: CASSLGDRPFSGNTIYF. In nucleotides, the CDR3 is TGTGCCAGCAGCTTAGGAGACAGGCCTTTTTCTGGAAACACCATATATTTT.

This clonotype was observed many times. The rearrangement uses TRBV15 and TRBJ1-3; D is perhaps TRBD1 (5 bases). The length of the CDR3 is 15 residues. V was shortened by 1 base and J by 5 bases, with 12 bases between the two germline ends. Germline CDR1 is LNHNV and CDR2 is YYDKDF (reference sequence). CDR3 loop: CATSRGTGERNTIYF. The CDR3 region has the DNA TGTGCCACCAGCAGAGGCACAGGAGAACGAAACACCATATATTTT.

The table lists this clonotype with a few counts. The rearrangement uses TRBV9 and TRBJ1-2, with D tentatively TRBD1 (5 bases). This CDR3 region has 15 residues. Between the trimmed V and J ends, which lost 0 bases and 2 bases, there was a span of 11 bases. Germline CDR1 SGDLS, CDR2 YYNGEE. CDR3: CASSVDWGPNYGYTF. CDR3 DNA sequence: TGTGCCAGCAGCGTAGATTGGGGACCCAACTATGGCTACACCTTC.

This clonotype showed up just a few times. This chain connects TRBV7-9 to TRBJ2-5, with 9 bases fitting TRBD1. Germline V gene lookup returns CDR1 SEHNR and CDR2 FQNEAQ (reference sequence). J lost 9 bases, V lost 5 bases, and 1 base had no gene match. The CDR3 is 11 residues long. The CDR3: CASSGQGSQYF. Here the CDR3 DNA reads TGTGCCAGCAGCGGACAGGGGTCCCAGTACTTC.

The chain has TRBV20-1 and TRBJ2-7; 8 positions agree with TRBD2. CDR1 is DFQATT, CDR2 SNEGSKA, per germline (reference sequence). The CDR3 spans 14 residues. The J segment lost 3 bases and the V segment lost 3 bases, leaving 7 bases of the junction unmatched. The CDR3 DNA reads TGCAGTGCTAGGGCTAGCGGGCCTTTCTACGAGCAGTACTTC. Translating gives CSARASGPFYEQYF.

This clonotype has just one count. The CDR3 bases are TGTGCCAGCGGGACAGGGGGCAGAAACACCATATATTTT. It specifies CASGTGGRNTIYF. The rearrangement uses TRBV7-9 and TRBJ1-3; 12 bases agree with TRBD1. V lost 8 bases to trimming and J lost 5 bases; unmatched junction nucleotides: 1. The germline V gene has CDR1 SEHNR and CDR2 FQNEAQ (reference sequence). The CDR3 is made up of 13 amino acids.

This clonotype occurred many times. This chain joins TRBV29-1 and TRBJ2-6; no firm D call. Per the germline V gene, CDR1 is SQVTM and CDR2 is ANQGSEA. V was cut by 2 bases and J by 3 bases, with 8 bases left in between. The CDR3 runs 14 residues. CDR3: CSVESSLGANVLTF. As DNA, the CDR3 is TGCAGCGTTGAAAGTAGCCTTGGGGCCAACGTCCTGACTTTC. Variable domain in full (rest from reference TRBV29-1 and TRBJ2-6): SAVISQKPSRDICQRGTSLTIQCQVDSQVTMMFWYRQQPGQSLTLIATANQGSEATYESGFVIDKFPISRPNLTFSTLTVSNMSPEDSSIYLCSVESSLGANVLTFGAGSRLTVL.

This clonotype came up many times. The rearrangement uses TRBV11-3 and TRBJ1-4, with D perhaps TRBD1 (5 bases). CDR1 is SGHNT, CDR2 YENEEA, per germline. The CDR3 consists of 15 residues. V lost 3 bases and J 5 bases, leaving 13 bases between the germline ends. CDR3 protein: CASSLQGRGNEKLFF. The CDR3 coding sequence is TGTGCCAGCAGCTTGCAAGGAAGGGGCAATGAAAAACTGTTTTTT.

At least ten counts were recorded for this clonotype. The chain combines TRBV4-1 with TRBJ1-1, with D unclear. V was cut by 1 base and J by 1 base, with 7 bases left in between. Germline CDR1 is MGHRA and CDR2 is YSYEKL. The CDR3 runs 14 residues. This CDR3 reads CASSQAGPNTEAFF. CDR3 sequence (DNA): TGCGCCAGCAGCCAAGCTGGACCGAACACTGAAGCTTTCTTT.

In DNA form, the CDR3 reads TGTGCCAGCAGTTACAGGGGCCTCTCTGGGGCCAACGTCCTGACTTTC. It codes for CASSYRGLSGANVLTF. The chain recombines TRBV6-5 with TRBJ2-6; TRBD1 is a possible D gene (5 bases). V lost 2 bases to trimming and J lost 0 bases, with 8 bases between them. Germline V gives CDR1 MNHEY, CDR2 SVGAGI. The CDR3 covers 16 residues.

This clonotype was counted many times. The chain couples TRBV9 to TRBJ1-1, with D uncertain. The CDR3 sequence is 15 residues long. Germline CDR1 SGDLS, CDR2 YYNGEE. Trimming stripped 0 bases from V and 1 base from J, with 10 bases between. CDR3 region: CASSVGLWGNTEAFF. CDR3 in DNA: TGTGCCAGCAGCGTAGGGCTATGGGGGAACACTGAAGCTTTCTTT.

V gene TRBV2 combines with J gene TRBJ2-2; D may be TRBD1 (6 bases). This CDR3 region has 13 residues. CDR1 SNHLY and CDR2 FYNNEI come from the germline V gene. Trimming stripped 7 bases from V and 1 base from J, with 7 bases between. In nucleotides, the CDR3 is TGTGCCAGCAAGACAGGGAACACCGGGGAGCTGTTTTTT. Translation: CASKTGNTGELFF.

Points on this clonotype: A single base separates this from a much larger clone, so it may be a read error. The rearrangement links TRBV19 to TRBJ1-5, with 7 nucleotides matching TRBD1. The CDR3 length is 16 residues. CDR1 and CDR2 from the germline V gene are LNHDA and SQIVND (reference sequence). This chain's CDR3 is CASSVEQRQGGRPQHF. The CDR3 nucleotides are TGTGCCAGTAGTGTAGAACAGAGACAGGGCGGGCGGCCCCAGCATTTT.

This clonotype was observed many times. V usage is TRBV5-1 and J usage is TRBJ2-2; D is possibly TRBD1 (5 bases). V was trimmed by 4 bases and J by 1 base, leaving 11 bases between them. The CDR3 is 15 amino acids. In germline, CDR1 is SGHRS, CDR2 YFSETQ. The CDR3 here is CASSGQGWNTGELFF. CDR3 bases: TGCGCCAGCAGCGGCCAGGGATGGAACACCGGGGAGCTGTTTTTT.

At least ten counts were recorded for this clonotype. The chain has TRBV9 and TRBJ2-5; D call uncertain. With 0 bases removed from V and 2 bases from J, the gap between germline ends came to 8 bases. Looked up from germline, CDR1 is SGDLS and CDR2 is YYNGEE. The CDR3 length is 14 residues. CDR3 sequence: CASSVAASQETQYF. The CDR3 DNA sequence: TGTGCCAGCAGCGTAGCTGCATCTCAAGAGACCCAGTACTTC.

This chain joins TRBV2 and TRBJ1-2; D is uncertain. This CDR3 is 14 amino acids long. Looked up from germline, CDR1 is SNHLY and CDR2 is FYNNEI. Trimming pared 8 bases from V and 8 bases from J, leaving 21 bases between. This CDR3 reads CASFTSVQDRGYTF. The DNA of the CDR3 is TGTGCCAGCTTCACTAGCGTGCAGGATCGGGGCTACACCTTC.

A note on this clonotype: A junction boundary mismatches the germline segment, possibly from a read error. The chain employs TRBV20-1 and TRBJ2-1, with D unresolved. The CDR3 length is 10 residues. The V gene's germline CDR1 is DFQATT and CDR2 SNEGSKA (reference sequence). The CDR3 here is CSARANEQVF. In DNA form, the CDR3 reads TGCAGTGCTAGGGCCAATGAGCAGGTCTTC.

This rearrangement joins TRBV7-9 to TRBJ2-7; 10 bases are shared with TRBD1. V dropped 5 bases and J dropped 3; count of bases not matched to a gene: 7. CDR3 length equals 15 residues. Germline values: CDR1 SEHNR, CDR2 FQNEAQ (reference sequence). The CDR3 loop is CASSQEDRGDYEQYF. The CDR3, as DNA: TGTGCCAGCAGCCAAGAGGACAGGGGGGACTACGAGCAGTACTTC.

Note on this clonotype: Germline is not matched at one junction end, which may reflect a read error. The chain combines TRBV7-9 with TRBJ2-7, with 11 bases matching TRBD2. The CDR3 covers 19 residues. The V gene's germline CDR1 is SEHNR and CDR2 FQNEAQ (reference sequence). The CDR3 loop reads CASSLVQREGTSGTYEQYF. The CDR3 coding sequence is TGCGCCAGCAGCTTGGTCCAGCGGGAGGGGACTAGCGGCACCTACGAGCAGTACTTC.

The chain joins TRBV5-6 to TRBJ2-2, with 8 bases aligning to TRBD1. V lost 3 bases to trimming and J lost 5 bases; unmatched junction nucleotides: 6. This CDR3 has 15 amino acids. Germline V CDR1 and CDR2: SGHDT, YYEEEE. As DNA, the CDR3 is TGTGCCAGCAGCTGGGACAGGAGAAGGACCGGGGAGCTGTTTTTT. Residues: CASSWDRRRTGELFF.